Detailed here is one T cell receptor (beta chain). This record comes from a study of blood T cell repertoires in COVID-19. This CDR3 has 16 residues. Libraries were prepared by immunoSEQ multiplex PCR; TCRdb keeps only in-frame clonotypes and omits some of them. The profile shows roughly 500,000 clones, roughly 88% of them singletons. The clonotype was recovered from a woman in her thirties or forties who had recovered from COVID-19. Material for sequencing was PBMCs or T cells enriched from blood (not recorded which). J is TRBJ2-2 and V is TRBV21-1; the table gives TRBD2 as D, unverified against the DNA. TRBV21-1 is an annotated pseudogene. CDR3 nucleotides: TGTGCCACTAATCCTTCTAGCGGGAGGGGAACCGGGGAGCTGTTTTTT. Amino acids: CATNPSSGRGTGELFF.